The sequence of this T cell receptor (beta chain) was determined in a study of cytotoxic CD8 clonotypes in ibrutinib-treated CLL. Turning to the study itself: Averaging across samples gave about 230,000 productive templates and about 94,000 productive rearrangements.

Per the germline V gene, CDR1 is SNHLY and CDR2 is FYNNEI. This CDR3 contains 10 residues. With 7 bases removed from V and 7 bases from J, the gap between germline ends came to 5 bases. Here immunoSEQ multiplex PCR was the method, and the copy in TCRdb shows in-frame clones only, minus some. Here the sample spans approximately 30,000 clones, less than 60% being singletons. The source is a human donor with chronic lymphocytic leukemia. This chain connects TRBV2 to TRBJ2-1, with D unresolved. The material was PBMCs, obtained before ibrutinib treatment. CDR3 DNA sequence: TGTGCCAGCATGGGGAATGAGCAGTTCTTC. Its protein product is CASMGNEQFF.